These 23 T cell receptor beta chains were all obtained from the same sample, sequenced in a study of blood T cell repertoires in COVID-19 (TCRdb year 2020). Libraries were constructed by the immunoSEQ multiplex PCR assay. TCRdb took over this immuneACCESS table, retaining in-frame rearrangements with V and J assigned. Such tables are incomplete; in checked studies, under half of the missing clones stem from an unresolved V gene, and the remainder is unexplained. The sample table records around 140,000 clones; 80% to 90% of these occur just once. The ten biggest clones cover about 2.5% of the sample. The sequencing sample was made of peripheral blood. Receptor source: a human donor with acute or convalescent COVID-19. The donor label of this sample is uncertain.

This CDR3 is CASSFGGAEGEKLFF. As DNA, the CDR3 is TGTGCCAGCAGCTTCGGAGGGGCCGAGGGTGAAAAACTGTTTTTT. V usage is TRBV5-5 and J usage is TRBJ1-4, with D perhaps TRBD1 (5 bases). The germline V and J ends were trimmed by 2 bases and 7 bases, with 15 bases remaining between them. CDR1 is SGHKS and CDR2 is YYEKEE in the germline V gene (reference sequence). The CDR3 extends over 15 amino acids.

The CDR3 nucleotides read TGTGCCAGTGGGGGAGGGAAGAGAGAAAAACTGTTTTTT. Encoded protein: CASGGGKREKLFF. This sequence joins TRBV28 and TRBJ1-4; tentative D call: TRBD1 (5 bases). CDR3 length: 13 residues. V lost 9 bases to trimming and J lost 8 bases, with 16 bases between them. Germline V lookup: CDR1 MDHEN, CDR2 SYDVKM.

V and J are TRBV4-2 and TRBJ2-2; 7 bases match TRBD2. The CDR3 runs to 14 residues. V shed 0 bases and J 6 bases; nucleotides not matched to a gene: 1. The V gene's germline CDR1 is LGHNA and CDR2 YNFKEQ. CDR3 DNA: TGTGCCAGCAGCCAAGATGGGGGGGCCGGGGAGCTGTTTTTT. Translating gives CASSQDGGAGELFF.

V is TRBV18 and J is TRBJ1-2, with unresolved D. Germline lookup yields CDR1 KGHSH and CDR2 LQKENI. Between the trimmed V and J ends, which lost 3 bases and 1 base, there was a span of 12 bases. There are 15 residues in the CDR3. DNA for the CDR3: TGTGCCAGCTCACCTAGCAGCCCCCTTAACTATGGCTACACCTTC. Encoded protein: CASSPSSPLNYGYTF.

J is TRBJ1-5 and V is TRBV18; D gene uncertain. From germline, CDR1 is KGHSH and CDR2 LQKENI. Trimming removed 2 bases from V and 0 bases from J, with 8 bases in between. CDR3 length: 15 amino acids. The CDR3 is CASSPNSHSNQPQHF. The CDR3 nucleotides are TGTGCCAGCTCACCAAACAGCCATAGCAATCAGCCCCAGCATTTT.

V is TRBV5-1 and J is TRBJ1-4; 7 positions agree with TRBD1. CDR3 size: 16 residues. CDR1 and CDR2 from the germline V gene are SGHRS and YFSETQ. V gave up 4 bases and J gave up 5 bases; unmatched junction bases: 11. The DNA for the CDR3 is TGCGCCAGCAGCCCACCGACACAGGGGCTAAATGAAAAACTGTTTTTT. Protein sequence: CASSPPTQGLNEKLFF.

The gene calls are TRBV7-2 and TRBJ2-1, with 8 bases that match TRBD2. CDR3 size: 15 residues. V was pared by 4 bases and J by 6 bases, with 8 bases of the junction left unmatched. CDR1 is SGHTA and CDR2 is FQGNSA in the germline V gene. CDR3 DNA: TGTGCCAGCAGCTCCGGGGGGGCCTTAGGCAATGAGCAGTTCTTC. Translated, it gives CASSSGGALGNEQFF.

This chain joins TRBV7-2 and TRBJ2-3, with a weak D call TRBD2 (6 bases). The germline V gene has CDR1 SGHTA and CDR2 FQGNSA. Trimming left V 3 bases short and J 0 bases short, with 10 bases between. The CDR3 runs 15 residues. DNA for the CDR3: TGTGCCAGCAGCTTCCAGGCGGGGAGCACAGATACGCAGTATTTT. Amino acid sequence: CASSFQAGSTDTQYF.

The chain carries TRBV2 and TRBJ1-6; D ambiguous. The CDR3 is 16 amino acids. The V end was cut by 7 bases, the J end by 1 base, with 14 bases between. Per the germline V gene, CDR1 is SNHLY and CDR2 is FYNNEI. The CDR3, as DNA: TGTGCCAGCAAGGAGGGCAGGTGGTCCTATAATTCACCCCTCCACTTT. Its protein is CASKEGRWSYNSPLHF.

This chain uses TRBV2 with TRBJ1-5, with 7 bases identical to TRBD1. Germline values: CDR1 SNHLY, CDR2 FYNNEI. The CDR3 covers 15 residues. Losses at the gene ends were 6 bases for V and 7 bases for J; bases not matched to a gene: 12. CDR3 DNA: TGTGCCAGCAGGCATAGGGACAGCAAAAAGCAGCCCCAGCATTTT. Translating gives CASRHRDSKKQPQHF.

The chain employs TRBV9 and TRBJ2-3; 15 bases are a match to TRBD2. The CDR3 runs to 17 residues. Germline V lookup: CDR1 SGDLS, CDR2 YYNGEE. The V and J ends lost 4 bases and 2 bases, in that order; junction bases with no gene match: 5. CDR3 in DNA: TGTGCCAGCAGCCCCGGACTAGCGGGGGGGCACACAGATACGCAGTATTTT. Translation: CASSPGLAGGHTDTQYF.

V is TRBV29-1 and J is TRBJ2-2; D unclear. This CDR3 is built from 13 residues. The germline V gene has CDR1 SQVTM and CDR2 ANQGSEA. Trimming shortened V by 4 bases and J by 0 bases, and 6 bases separated the two germline ends. CDR3 protein: CSVGQTNTGELFF. The CDR3 DNA reads TGCAGCGTTGGGCAAACGAACACCGGGGAGCTGTTTTTT.

This chain joins TRBV11-2 and TRBJ2-5; TRBD2 matches at 9 bases. The CDR3 has 14 residues. The V segment lost 8 bases and the J segment 5 bases; nucleotides outside the gene matches: 9. Looked up from germline, CDR1 is SGHAT and CDR2 is FQNNGV. CDR3 DNA: TGTGCCAGCTCGCAGACTAGCGGCTACGAGACCCAGTACTTC. Its protein is CASSQTSGYETQYF.

The gene calls are TRBV3-1 (or the pseudogene TRBV3-2) and TRBJ2-2; D not certain. CDR1 is LGHDT and CDR2 is YNNKEL in the germline V gene (reference sequence). This CDR3 comprises 12 residues. V lost 4 bases to trimming and J lost 5 bases, with 5 bases between them. The CDR3 is CASSRATGELFF. The CDR3 DNA is TGTGCCAGCAGCCGGGCAACCGGGGAGCTGTTTTTT.

The J gene is TRBJ1-5, the V gene TRBV3-1 (or the pseudogene TRBV3-2), with TRBD1 matching 9 bases. V shed 4 bases, J shed 5 bases, and the junction held 12 bases outside the gene matches. CDR1 and CDR2 (germline): LGHDT, YNNKEL (reference sequence). The CDR3 consists of 17 residues. This chain's CDR3 is CASSPGGPGQGYQPQHF. The CDR3 coding sequence is TGTGCCAGCAGCCCCGGGGGGCCGGGACAGGGTTATCAGCCCCAGCATTTT.

The V gene is TRBV12-1, the J gene TRBJ1-6; the D segment call TRBD1 is taken from the table without a DNA check. TRBV12-1 is classified as a pseudogene. The CDR3 covers 14 residues. CDR3 sequence: CASSLDRGNSPLHF. The CDR3 DNA reads TGTGCCAGCAGCTTGGACAGGGGGAATTCACCCCTCCACTTT.

J is TRBJ2-3 and V is TRBV14, with D possibly TRBD2 on 6 matching bases. Germline V gene data show CDR1 as SGHDN and CDR2 as FVKESK. V was shortened by 0 bases and J by 4 bases, with 14 bases between the two germline ends. The CDR3 length is 16 residues. CDR3 DNA: TGTGCCAGCAGCCAAGAAAGGCCGACTAGTCCAGATACGCAGTATTTT. Its translation: CASSQERPTSPDTQYF.

This clone has more than one count but fewer than ten. The rearrangement links TRBV21-1 to TRBJ1-1; the D call of TRBD1 is as the table states it, not checked on the DNA. TRBV21-1 constitutes a pseudogene. The CDR3 covers 15 residues. CDR3 region: CASSNYRVGNTEAFF. The CDR3 DNA reads TGTGCCAGCAGCAATTACAGGGTCGGGAACACTGAAGCTTTCTTT.

V gene TRBV18 combines with J gene TRBJ2-5; possible D gene TRBD2, 5 bases. This CDR3 spans 15 amino acids. Germline assignment: CDR1 KGHSH and CDR2 LQKENI. V shed 0 bases and J shed 4 bases, with 12 bases lying between them. The CDR3 DNA sequence: TGTGCCAGCTCACCACCCGAGGGCCACGGAGAGACCCAGTACTTC. Its protein is CASSPPEGHGETQYF.

The chain recombines TRBV15 with TRBJ1-2; the D gene is possibly TRBD1 (5 bases). CDR3 length: 16 amino acids. The V gene's germline CDR1 is LNHNV and CDR2 YYDKDF (reference sequence). V gave up 8 bases and J gave up 3 bases, with 22 bases separating them. CDR3 in DNA: TGTGCCACCCAATCGGTCCAACGGGGGGTTCACTATGGCTACACCTTC. This sequence encodes CATQSVQRGVHYGYTF.

This chain joins TRBV25-1 and TRBJ2-3; 7 bases align to TRBD1. The CDR3 loop spans 12 amino acids. Germline loops: CDR1 MGHDK, CDR2 SYGVNS. V gave up 6 bases and J gave up 6 bases; unmatched junction bases: 3. CDR3 amino acids: CASRGGGDTQYF. Here the CDR3 DNA reads TGTGCCAGCAGAGGGGGCGGGGATACGCAGTATTTT.

This clone was seen just once. The rearrangement joins TRBV6-2 or TRBV6-3 to TRBJ2-7; the D gene is possibly TRBD1 (7 bases). Per germline, CDR1 MNHEY and CDR2 SVGEGT. With 0 bases removed from V and 6 bases from J, the gap between germline ends came to 9 bases. The CDR3 has 13 amino acids. CDR3 sequence (DNA): TGTGCCAGCAGTTACTCCCAGGGGGGCGAGCAGTACGTC. It specifies CASSYSQGGEQYV.

The chain combines TRBV4-2 with TRBJ1-2; 10 bases are a match to TRBD1. CDR3 length: 16 amino acids. Trimming took 2 bases from V and 2 from J; bases not matched to a gene: 5. Germline values: CDR1 LGHNA, CDR2 YNFKEQ. Written as DNA, the CDR3 is TGTGCCAGCAGCCAAAGGGGGACAGGGGAAAACTATGGCTACACCTTC. This codes for CASSQRGTGENYGYTF.